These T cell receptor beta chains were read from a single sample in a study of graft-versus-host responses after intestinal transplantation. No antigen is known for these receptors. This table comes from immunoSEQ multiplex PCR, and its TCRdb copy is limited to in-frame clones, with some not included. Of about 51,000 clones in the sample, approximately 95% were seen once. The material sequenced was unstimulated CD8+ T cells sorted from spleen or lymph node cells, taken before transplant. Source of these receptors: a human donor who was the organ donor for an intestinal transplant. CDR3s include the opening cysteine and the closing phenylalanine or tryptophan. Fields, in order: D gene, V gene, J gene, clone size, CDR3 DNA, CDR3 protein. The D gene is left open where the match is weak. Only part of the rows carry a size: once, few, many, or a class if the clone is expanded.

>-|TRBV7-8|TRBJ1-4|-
TGTGCCAGCAGCTTAGTCGGGGAAGGAACGTATGAAAAACTGTTTTTT
CASSLVGEGTYEKLFF
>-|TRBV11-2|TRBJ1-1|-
TGTGCCAGCAGCCAACACGGTCAAGCTTTCTTT
CASSQHGQAFF
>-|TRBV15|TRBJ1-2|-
TGTGCCACCAGCAGAGTCCCCTCGTTACAGGGCTCCCATTGGGACTATGGCTACACCTTC
CATSRVPSLQGSHWDYGYTF
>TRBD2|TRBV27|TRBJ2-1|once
TGTGCCAGCAGTTACACTAGTAGCGGGGGGCCCTATGAGCAGTTCTTC
CASSYTSSGGPYEQFF
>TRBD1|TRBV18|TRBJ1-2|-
TGTGCCAGCTCAGGGGACAGGGGAGTCCCGGTCTTC
CASSGDRGVPVF
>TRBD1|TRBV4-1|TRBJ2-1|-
TGCGCCAGCAGCCAAGAATCAGGGACAGCCTCCTACAATGAGCAGTTCTTC
CASSQESGTASYNEQFF
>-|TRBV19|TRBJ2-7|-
TGTGCCAGTAGTACCGGGGACCTGATTTCGAACGAGCAGTACTTC
CASSTGDLISNEQYF
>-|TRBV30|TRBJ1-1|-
TGTGCCTGGAGGATGAACACTGAAGCTTTCTTT
CAWRMNTEAFF
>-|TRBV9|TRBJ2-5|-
TGTGCCAGCAGCGCCGGGACGTCGGATAAAGAGACCCAGTACTTC
CASSAGTSDKETQYF
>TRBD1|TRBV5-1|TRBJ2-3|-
TGCGCCAGCAGCCCGACGGGTGGGACAGGGGGCGCAGATACGCAGTATTTT
CASSPTGGTGGADTQYF
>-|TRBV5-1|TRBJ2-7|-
TGCGCCAGCACCGGCCAGGGGGGCAACTACGAGCAGTACTTC
CASTGQGGNYEQYF
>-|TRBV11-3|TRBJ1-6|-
TGTGCCAGCAGCTTCCTGGGCTCACCCCTCCACTTT
CASSFLGSPLHF
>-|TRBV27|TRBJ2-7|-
TGTGCCAGCAGTTCGTCCGCCGGGGCCCTACTCTACGAGCAGTACTTC
CASSSSAGALLYEQYF
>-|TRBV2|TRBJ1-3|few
TGTGCCAGCAGTGATAGACAGGAGTTCTCTGGAAACACCATATATTTT
CASSDRQEFSGNTIYF
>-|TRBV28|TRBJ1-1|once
TGTGCCAGCAAGTGGGAGAGTATCACTGAAGCTTTCTTT
CASKWESITEAFF
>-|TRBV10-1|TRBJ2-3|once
TGCGCCAGCAGTGATGTGGGGGACACAGATACGCAGTATTTT
CASSDVGDTDTQYF
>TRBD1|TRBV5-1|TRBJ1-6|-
TGCGCCAGCCAGGAGACAGGGGGCTATAATTCACCCCTCCACTTT
CASQETGGYNSPLHF
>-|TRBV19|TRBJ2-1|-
TGTGCCAGTAGTATGATTGGGGTCTCCGATGAGCAGTTCTTC
CASSMIGVSDEQFF
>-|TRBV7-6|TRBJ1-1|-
TGTGCCAGCAGCTTAGCGAGGGAGGGGACTGAAGCTTTCTTT
CASSLAREGTEAFF
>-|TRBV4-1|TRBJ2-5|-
TGCGCCAGCAGTCTCTCGGGGAGAGAAGAGACCCAGTACTTC
CASSLSGREETQYF
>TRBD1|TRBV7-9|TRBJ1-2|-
TGTGCCAGCAGCCTACGGGACAGGCTTGTATTTGATGGCTACACCTTC
CASSLRDRLVFDGYTF
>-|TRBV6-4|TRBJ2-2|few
TGTGCCAGCAGTGACCGGACCAACACCGGGGAGCTGTTTTTT
CASSDRTNTGELFF
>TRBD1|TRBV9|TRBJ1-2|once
TGTGCCAGCAGCGTAGGGGGGCCAGGGGGCCCCTATGGCTACACCTTC
CASSVGGPGGPYGYTF
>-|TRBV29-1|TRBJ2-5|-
TGCAGCGTTGAAGGGCAGTCTCAAGAGACCCAGTACTTC
CSVEGQSQETQYF
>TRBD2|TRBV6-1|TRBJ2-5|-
TGTGCCAGCATGATACTGGCGGGGGTGCAAGAGACCCAGTACTTC
CASMILAGVQETQYF
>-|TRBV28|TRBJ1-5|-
TGTGCCAGCAGTTTACGGTCGAGGACAGCTCAGATTTATAGCAATCAGCCCCAGCATTTT
CASSLRSRTAQIYSNQPQHF
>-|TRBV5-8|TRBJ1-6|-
TGTGCCAGCAGCTTGGCCGACACAAAAGAATATAATTCACCCCTCCACTTT
CASSLADTKEYNSPLHF
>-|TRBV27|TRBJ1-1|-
TGTGCCAGCAGTACCACAGCGAACACTGAAGCTTTCTTT
CASSTTANTEAFF
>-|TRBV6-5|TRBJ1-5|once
TGTGCCAGCAGTTATGGCAGGGGCGGCAATCAGCCCCAGCATTTT
CASSYGRGGNQPQHF
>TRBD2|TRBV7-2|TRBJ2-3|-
TGTGCCAGCAGCTTAATCCTAGCGGGGGGGACAGATACGCAGTATTTT
CASSLILAGGTDTQYF
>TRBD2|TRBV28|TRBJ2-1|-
TGTGCCAGCAGTTCGATTACGAACCGTAGCGGGGAGGGCCGCTACAATGAGCAGTTCTTC
CASSSITNRSGEGRYNEQFF
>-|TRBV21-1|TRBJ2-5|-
TGTGCCAGCAGCAAAGAAGGCGGGGGAAAGAAAGAGACCCAGTACTTC
CASSKEGGGKKETQYF
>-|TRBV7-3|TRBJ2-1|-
TGTGCCAGCAGCTCGCACCGAGACAGGAATGAGCAGTTCTTC
CASSSHRDRNEQFF
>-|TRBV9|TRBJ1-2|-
TGTGCCAGCAGCGGACTGCAGCCGGGCTACACCTTC
CASSGLQPGYTF
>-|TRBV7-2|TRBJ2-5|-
TGTGCCAGCAGCTTAGGTGGGAATCAAGAGACCCAGTACTTC
CASSLGGNQETQYF
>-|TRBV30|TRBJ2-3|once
TGTGCCTGGAGTGTTGACTTCGGGGTCAGCACAGATACGCAGTATTTT
CAWSVDFGVSTDTQYF
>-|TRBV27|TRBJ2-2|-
TGTGCCAGCAGTTCTCCCAGACTGAACACCGGGGAGCTGTTTTTT
CASSSPRLNTGELFF
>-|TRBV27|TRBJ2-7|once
TGTGCCAGCAGTTTATTGTCACCCTGGGGCAACCCTTACGAGCAGTACTTC
CASSLLSPWGNPYEQYF
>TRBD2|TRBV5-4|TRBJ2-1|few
TGTGCCAGCAGTCACCAATTAGCGGGGGGGATGGGGAATGAGCAGTTCTTC
CASSHQLAGGMGNEQFF
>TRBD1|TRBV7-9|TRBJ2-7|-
TGTGCCAGCAGCTGGGACAGGGCCAGCTCCTACGAGCAGTACTTC
CASSWDRASSYEQYF
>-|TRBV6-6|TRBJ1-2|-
TGTGCCAGCAGTTCGACCATTACAGGGAACTATGGCTACACCTTC
CASSSTITGNYGYTF
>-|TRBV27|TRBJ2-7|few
TGTGCCAGCAGTTTTTCTGGGGATGAGCAGTACTTC
CASSFSGDEQYF
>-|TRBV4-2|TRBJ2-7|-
TGTGCCAGCAGCGTATATGAAGCGAACTCCTACGAGCAGTACTTC
CASSVYEANSYEQYF
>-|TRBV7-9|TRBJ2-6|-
TGTGCCAGCAGCTTAGTGGGGCACAGCGAGTCCTCTGGGGCCAACGTCCTGACTTTC
CASSLVGHSESSGANVLTF
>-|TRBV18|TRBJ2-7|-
TGTGCCAGCTCACCAGACAGGTACTACGAGCAGTACTTC
CASSPDRYYEQYF
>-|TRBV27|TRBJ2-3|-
TGTGCCAGCAGGTGGGGGCCGGGCACAGATACGCAGTATTTT
CASRWGPGTDTQYF
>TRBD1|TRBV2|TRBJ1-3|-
TGTGCCAGCAGTTCCGGGACAGAAAACACCATATATTTT
CASSSGTENTIYF
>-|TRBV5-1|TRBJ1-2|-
TGCGCCAGCAGCGAAGGGGGGGATGGCTACACCTTC
CASSEGGDGYTF
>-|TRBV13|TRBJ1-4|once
TGTGCCAGCAGCTCCCGACAGGATAATGAAAAACTGTTTTTT
CASSSRQDNEKLFF
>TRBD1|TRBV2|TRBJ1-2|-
TGTGCCAGCAGTGAGCCGGGACAGGGGTACACCTTC
CASSEPGQGYTF
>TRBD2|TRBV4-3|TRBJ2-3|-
TGCGCCAGCAGCCAAGGATCTAGCGGTATAGATACGCAGTATTTT
CASSQGSSGIDTQYF
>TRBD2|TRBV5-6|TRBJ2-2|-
TGTGCCAGCAGCTTGCCGAGCGGGGGCACGGTCGGGGAGCTGTTTTTT
CASSLPSGGTVGELFF
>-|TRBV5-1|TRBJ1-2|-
TGCGCCAGCAGCTTGGCAGGGGAGGTCTATGGCTACACCTTC
CASSLAGEVYGYTF
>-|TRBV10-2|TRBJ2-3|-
TGCGCCAGCAGTGAGTCGACAGGGCTAGCGGGAGATACGCAGTATTTT
CASSESTGLAGDTQYF
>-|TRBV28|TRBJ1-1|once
TGTGCCAGCAGTTTTCCTATGGCGAGCACTGAAGCTTTCTTT
CASSFPMASTEAFF
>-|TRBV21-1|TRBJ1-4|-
TGTGCCAGCAGCAAAGTAGGAGGACCGGGACAGAGTGAAAAACTGTTTTTT
CASSKVGGPGQSEKLFF
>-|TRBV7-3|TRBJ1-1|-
TGTGCCAGCAGCCCGAGCGGTGGTGCCACTGAAGCTTTCTTT
CASSPSGGATEAFF
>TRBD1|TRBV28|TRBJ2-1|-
TGTGCCGGGGGTGAGACAGGGGGCAGCTACAATGAGCAGTTCTTC
CAGGETGGSYNEQFF
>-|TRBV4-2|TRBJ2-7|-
TGTGCCAGCAGCCAAGCCTTACAACGGGAGATCTCCTACGAGCAGTACTTC
CASSQALQREISYEQYF
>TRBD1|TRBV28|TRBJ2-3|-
TGTGCCAGCAGCCTCGAGGGGACAGGGTTCCATACGCAGTATTTT
CASSLEGTGFHTQYF